This TCR beta chain was identified in a study of siplizumab effects on memory and regulatory T cells. Study-level information: Paired mixed lymphocyte reactions were set up, with siplizumab at around 1 ug/mL or without drug.

For 6 days at 37°C, the mixed lymphocyte reaction cells were kept in coculture. Germline values: CDR1 WNHNN, CDR2 SYGVQD (reference sequence). V was shortened by 0 bases and J by 10 bases, with 15 bases between the two germline ends. CDR3 size: 14 residues. Overall study results and limits: Poor capture below about 10^-5 frequency left most alloreactive clones unmapped to unstimulated subsets.

As for this clone: Its specificity is unknown.

Libraries were prepared by immunoSEQ multiplex PCR; TCRdb keeps only in-frame clonotypes and omits some of them. The data contain 20,000 or so clones, about 40% of them singletons. The sequence was obtained from a human donor in good health; the cells came from an allogeneic mixed lymphocyte reaction. Some clones in this sample may be carry-over from other donors' samples. This chain links TRBV10-1 with TRBJ1-1; D remains unclear. Sequenced sample: CFSE-low (dividing) CD4+ T cells sorted from an allogeneic mixed lymphocyte reaction. The CDR3 sequence is CASSESPGRPGAFF. DNA of the CDR3: TGCGCCAGCAGTGAGTCTCCAGGCCGACCGGGAGCTTTCTTT.